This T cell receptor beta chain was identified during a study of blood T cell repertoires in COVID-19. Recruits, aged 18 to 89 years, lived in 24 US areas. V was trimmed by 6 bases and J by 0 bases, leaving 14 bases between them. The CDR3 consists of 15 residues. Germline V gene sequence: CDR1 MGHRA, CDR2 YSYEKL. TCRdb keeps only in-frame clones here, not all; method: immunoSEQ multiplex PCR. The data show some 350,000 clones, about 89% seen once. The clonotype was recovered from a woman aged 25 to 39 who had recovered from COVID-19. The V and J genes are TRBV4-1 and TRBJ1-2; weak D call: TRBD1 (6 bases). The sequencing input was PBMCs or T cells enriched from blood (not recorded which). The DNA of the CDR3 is TGCGCCAGCAGGGGGGCTGACGGAGCTAACTATGGCTACACCTTC. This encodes CASRGADGANYGYTF.